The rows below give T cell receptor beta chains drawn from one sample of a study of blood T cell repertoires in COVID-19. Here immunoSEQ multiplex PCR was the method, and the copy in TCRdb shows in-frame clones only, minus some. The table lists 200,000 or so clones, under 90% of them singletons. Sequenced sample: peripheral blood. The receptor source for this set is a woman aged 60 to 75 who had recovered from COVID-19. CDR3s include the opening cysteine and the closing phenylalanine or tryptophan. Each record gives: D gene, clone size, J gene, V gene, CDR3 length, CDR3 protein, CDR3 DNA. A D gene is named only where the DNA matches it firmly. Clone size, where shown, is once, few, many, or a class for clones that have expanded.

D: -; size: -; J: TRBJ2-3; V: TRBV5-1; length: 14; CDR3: CASSLEGGADTQYF; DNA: TGCGCCAGCAGCTTAGAAGGGGGTGCAGATACGCAGTATTTT
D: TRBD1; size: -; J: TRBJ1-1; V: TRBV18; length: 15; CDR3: CASSPPGQPNTEAFF; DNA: TGTGCCAGCTCACCACCGGGACAGCCGAACACTGAAGCTTTCTTT
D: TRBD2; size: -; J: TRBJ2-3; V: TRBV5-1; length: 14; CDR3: CASQRGGSTDTQYF; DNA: TGCGCCAGTCAACGCGGGGGGAGCACAGATACGCAGTATTTT
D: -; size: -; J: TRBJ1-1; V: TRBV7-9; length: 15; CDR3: CASSPSIYRYAEAFF; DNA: TGTGCCAGCAGCCCTTCTATCTACAGGTATGCTGAAGCTTTCTTT
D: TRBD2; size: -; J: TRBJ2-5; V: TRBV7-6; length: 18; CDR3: CASSLRTSGGGYQETQYF; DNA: TGTGCCAGCAGCTTACGGACTAGCGGGGGGGGATACCAAGAGACCCAGTACTTC
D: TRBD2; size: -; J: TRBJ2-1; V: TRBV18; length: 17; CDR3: CASSPPGLAGGYNEQFF; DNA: TGTGCCAGCTCACCCCCGGGACTAGCGGGGGGCTACAATGAGCAGTTCTTC
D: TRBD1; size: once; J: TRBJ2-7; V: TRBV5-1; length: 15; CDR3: CASNPRGTGSYEQYF; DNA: TGCGCCAGCAATCCCCGCGGGACAGGGTCCTACGAGCAGTACTTC
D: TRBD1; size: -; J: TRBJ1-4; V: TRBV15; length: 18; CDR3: CATSRDSLDRILNEKLFF; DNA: TGTGCCACCAGCAGAGATAGCTTGGACAGGATTTTAAATGAAAAACTGTTTTTT
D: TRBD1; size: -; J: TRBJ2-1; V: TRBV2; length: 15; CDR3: CASSQGVWSYNEQFF; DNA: TGTGCCAGCAGCCAGGGGGTTTGGTCCTACAATGAGCAGTTCTTC
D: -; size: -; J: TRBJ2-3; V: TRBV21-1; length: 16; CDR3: CASSDKTRGGTDTQYF; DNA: TGTGCCAGCAGCGATAAGACTCGGGGGGGAACAGATACGCAGTATTTT
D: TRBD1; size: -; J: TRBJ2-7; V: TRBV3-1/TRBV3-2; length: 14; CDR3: CASSQGDSSYEQYF; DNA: TGTGCCAGCAGCCAAGGGGACAGCTCCTACGAGCAGTACTTC
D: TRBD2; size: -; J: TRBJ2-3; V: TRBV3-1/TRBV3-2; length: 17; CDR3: CASSQGLSGGRSDTQYF; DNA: TGTGCCAGCAGCCAAGGTCTGAGCGGGGGAAGGTCAGATACGCAGTATTTT
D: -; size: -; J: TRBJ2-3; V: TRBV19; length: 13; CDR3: CASSPGLASAQYF; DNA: TGTGCCAGTAGTCCCGGGCTAGCTTCAGCGCAGTATTTT
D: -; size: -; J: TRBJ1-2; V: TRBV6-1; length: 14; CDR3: CASSERGWDYGYTF; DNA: TGTGCCAGCAGTGAAAGAGGGTGGGATTATGGCTACACCTTC
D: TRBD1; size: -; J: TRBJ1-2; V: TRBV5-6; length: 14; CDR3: CASSRGQPTYGYTF; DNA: TGTGCCAGCAGCCGGGGACAGCCTACGTATGGCTACACCTTC
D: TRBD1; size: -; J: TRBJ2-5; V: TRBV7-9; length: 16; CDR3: CASRTTQGIGTETQYF; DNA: TGTGCCAGCAGAACGACACAGGGGATAGGGACAGAGACCCAGTACTTC
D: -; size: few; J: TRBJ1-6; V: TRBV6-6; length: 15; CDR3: CASSYVTAYNSPLHF; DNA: TGTGCCAGCAGTTACGTGACAGCCTATAATTCACCCCTCCACTTT